The TCR beta chain under discussion was sequenced for a study of T-cell reconstitution after alpha-beta-depleted transplantation in children. General study points: It was newly produced T cells that mostly accounted for T-cell counts and diversity one year after transplant. As was reported, about two months after transplant, alpha-beta T cells came from several hundred expanded graft clones. From surviving recipient T cells and thymic progenitors came the high day-60 TCRbeta diversity observed in some patients.

The library targeted TCRbeta and was prepared with unique molecular identifiers. A single record per CDR3 protein comes from TCRdb applying MiXCR to the PCR reads. The table records 350,000 to 500,000 distinct CDR3 sequences, 43% of them present only once. This clonotype was seen just once. Its antigen is not known. V lost 4 bases to trimming and J lost 9 bases, with 12 bases between them. The CDR3 sequence is 13 residues long. Germline loops: CDR1 LNHDA, CDR2 SQIVND (reference sequence). The chain employs TRBV19 and TRBJ2-2; D is possibly TRBD1 or TRBD2 (5 bases each). The TCR was taken from a girl aged 2-15 years with aplastic anemia, due to receive a stem cell transplant. The material was PBMCs, obtained before TCRalphabeta/CD19-depleted stem cell transplant. CDR3 in amino acids: CASSRQSGRELFF. The DNA of the CDR3 is TGTGCCAGTAGTAGACAATCGGGACGGGAGCTGTTTTTT.